This T cell receptor (beta chain) was obtained from a study of graft-versus-host responses after intestinal transplantation. Whole-study context: Recipients got multivisceral, liver-intestinal, or isolated intestinal transplants. After anti-thymocyte globulin induction, recipients took tacrolimus and steroids for around three years. Notes on the study in general: GvH clones appeared in recipient marrow, some first in ileum or blood.

Germline V CDR1 and CDR2: ENHRY, SYGVKD. CDR3 length: 17 residues. Unmatched junction bases numbered 11, after V lost 3 bases and J lost 7 bases. Concerning this clone: Its specificity is not known.

TCRdb keeps only in-frame clones here, not all; method: immunoSEQ multiplex PCR. The data contain under 65,000 clones, 94% of them singletons. The sequence was obtained from a human donor who was the organ donor for an intestinal transplant. This sequence joins TRBV10-3 and TRBJ2-1, with 11 bases aligning to TRBD2. Specimen: unstimulated CD4+ T cells sorted from spleen or lymph node cells, collected before transplant. The CDR3 protein is CAISDRIAGGRVNEQFF. CDR3 nucleotide sequence: TGTGCCATCAGTGATCGGATAGCGGGGGGGCGAGTGAATGAGCAGTTCTTC.